The 16 T cell receptor beta chains presented below share a single source sample, sequenced in a study of blood T cells in healthy people across ages. Through a sample-barcoded 5' primer and a J-beta primer mix, a second PCR was run for roughly 7 to 11 cycles. MiXCR, applied by TCRdb to the 5' RACE reads, yields one record per CDR3 protein. Counted here are around 710,000 distinct CDR3 sequences, more than 40% occurring once; the ten biggest clones make up around a fifth. The specimen was blood. The receptors were sampled from an older woman in good health.

As for this clonotype: A much larger clone differs from this one at a single base, so this may be a read error. The rearrangement links TRBV29-1 to TRBJ2-7; D possibly corresponds to TRBD2 (5 bases). This CDR3 spans 12 amino acids. Trimming took 3 bases from V and 10 from J, leaving 16 bases between them. Germline CDR1 SQVTM, CDR2 ANQGSEA. The CDR3 DNA is TGCAGCGTTGATGGGGTCCCCGGGATCCAGTACTTC. Translated, it gives CSVDGVPGIQYF.

In this sample, this clonotype turned up a few times. The CDR3, as DNA: TGTGCCATCAGTGACTCCGGGACGTCCGGCACAGATACGCAGTATTTT. This encodes CAISDSGTSGTDTQYF. The chain carries TRBV10-3 and TRBJ2-3; D tentatively fits TRBD1 or TRBD2 (5 bases each). Germline V gene lookup returns CDR1 ENHRY and CDR2 SYGVKD. Deletions cut 3 bases from V and 1 base from J, with 14 bases between. The CDR3 loop spans 16 amino acids.

This chain uses TRBV20-1 with TRBJ1-1; 10 bases agree with TRBD1. Germline V gene sequence: CDR1 DFQATT, CDR2 SNEGSKA (reference sequence). CDR3 length: 12 residues. CDR3 sequence reads: CRAPRGQGTAFF. The CDR3 coding sequence is TGCAGGGCTCCTCGGGGACAGGGGACTGCTTTCTTT.

This clonotype has ten or more counts. The chain is built from TRBV9 and TRBJ2-7; D gene ambiguous. V shed 3 bases and J shed 0 bases, with 7 bases lying between them. The CDR3 consists of 13 residues. The germline CDR1 and CDR2 sequences are SGDLS and YYNGEE. The CDR3: CASSGRSSYEQYF. CDR3 bases: TGTGCCAGCAGCGGACGGAGCTCCTACGAGCAGTACTTC.

The CDR3 region is CASSSGRAGSDEQFF. In DNA form, the CDR3 reads TGTGCCAGCAGCTCGGGACGAGCGGGGAGTGATGAGCAGTTCTTC. The chain has TRBV11-2 and TRBJ2-1; TRBD2 agrees at 7 bases. Germline V gene data show CDR1 as SGHAT and CDR2 as FQNNGV. The V segment lost 4 bases and the J segment 8 bases; nucleotides outside the gene matches: 11. The CDR3 covers 15 residues.

This chain joins TRBV4-1 and TRBJ2-1, with unresolved D. Germline CDR1 and CDR2: MGHRA and YSYEKL. The CDR3 totals 16 residues. With 0 bases removed from V and 0 bases from J, the gap between germline ends came to 9 bases. The CDR3 here is CASSQEPASSYNEQFF. The CDR3 DNA sequence: TGCGCCAGCAGCCAAGAACCCGCCAGCTCCTACAATGAGCAGTTCTTC.

The chain has TRBV15 and TRBJ1-2; D unclear. Germline V lookup: CDR1 LNHNV, CDR2 YYDKDF (reference sequence). This CDR3 is 14 amino acids long. The ends were cut back, 6 bases at V and 2 bases at J, with 13 bases in the middle. For the CDR3, the DNA is TGTGCCACCAGTGTGGGAGAAAGGAACTATGGCTACACCTTC. Translated, it gives CATSVGERNYGYTF.

In nucleotides, the CDR3 is TGTGCCAGCACCGAAACACTAGCGGGGCAAAGTGAGCAGTTCTTC. Its protein product is CASTETLAGQSEQFF. The chain carries TRBV6-5 and TRBJ2-1; 10 bases line up with TRBD2. The CDR3 has 15 residues. V lost 7 bases, J lost 9 bases, and 12 bases stayed unmatched. Germline V lookup: CDR1 MNHEY, CDR2 SVGAGI.

Comments on this clonotype: A read error may be the cause here, since a much bigger clone is one base away. The V call is TRBV20-1, the J call TRBJ2-5; unclear D gene. Trimming pared 0 bases from V and 2 bases from J, leaving 10 bases between. CDR3 length equals 14 residues. Germline values: CDR1 DFQATT, CDR2 SNEGSKA (reference sequence). The CDR3 is CSARDPAGQETQYF. CDR3 coding DNA: TGCAGTGCTAGAGATCCGGCAGGACAAGAGACCCAGTACTTC.

This chain links TRBV7-2 with TRBJ2-7; TRBD2 aligns across 11 bases. The CDR3 sequence is 15 residues long. V lost 3 bases, J lost 0 bases, and 1 base stayed unmatched. Germline assignment: CDR1 SGHTA and CDR2 FQGNSA. CDR3 bases: TGTGCCAGCAGCTTGACTAGCGGGGACTCCTACGAGCAGTACTTC. It yields the protein CASSLTSGDSYEQYF.

The genes are TRBV7-2 and TRBJ2-5, with a tentative D call TRBD1 (5 bases). The DNA end is a closer match to TRBJ2-7, so the J assignment may be wrong. Germline values: CDR1 SGHTA, CDR2 FQGNSA. The CDR3 loop spans 14 amino acids. CDR3 amino acids: CASSLERTRHEQYF. DNA of the CDR3: TGTGCCAGCAGCTTAGAGAGGACACGCCACGAGCAGTACTTC.

To note about this clonotype: At one end, the junction sequence differs from germline, possibly due to a read error. The rearrangement joins TRBV5-1 to TRBJ2-3; 8 bases are shared with TRBD1. The CDR3 runs 14 residues. Germline V lookup: CDR1 SGHRS, CDR2 YFSETQ. CDR3 in DNA: TGCGCCAGCAGCATCCGACAGGGGACAGGTACGCAGTATTTT. Translated, it gives CASSIRQGTGTQYF.

This clonotype showed up just once. V and J are TRBV21-1 and TRBJ2-3; the table's D call of TRBD2 was not tested on the DNA. TRBV21-1 is tagged as a pseudogene. The CDR3 loop spans 14 amino acids. The CDR3 spells CASSLPRSTDTQYF. Here the CDR3 DNA reads TGTGCCAGCAGCCTCCCTAGAAGCACAGATACGCAGTATTTT.

The V call is TRBV3-1, the J call TRBJ2-1; 7 bases agree with TRBD1. The length of the CDR3 is 14 residues. Germline lookup yields CDR1 LGHDT and CDR2 YNNKEL (reference sequence). The V gene end was trimmed by 2 bases and the J gene end by 9 bases; junction bases not matched to a gene: 7. CDR3 sequence (DNA): TGTGCCAGCAGCCAAAGTGAGGGGGCGGGTGAGCAGTTCTTC. It is translated as CASSQSEGAGEQFF.

This clonotype was picked up many times. This sequence joins TRBV7-3 and TRBJ2-1; D uncertain. In germline, CDR1 is SGHTA, CDR2 FQGTGA. Trimming pared 1 base from V and 5 bases from J, leaving 6 bases between. The CDR3 is 13 residues long. In nucleotides, the CDR3 is TGTGCCAGCAGCTTAATGTCAGACAATGAGCAGTTCTTC. Its translation is CASSLMSDNEQFF.

This clonotype turned up a few times. V gene TRBV5-8 combines with J gene TRBJ1-1, with no clear D. Germline assignment: CDR1 SGHTS and CDR2 YDEGEE. The length of the CDR3 is 16 residues. V was pared by 4 bases and J by 1 base, with 17 bases between. DNA for the CDR3: TGTGCCAGCAGCCGCGGGCCTCCTCCGTGGAACACTGAAGCTTTCTTT. This gives the protein CASSRGPPPWNTEAFF.